The 10 T cell receptor beta chains in this list originate from one sample, sequenced in a study of human T cells and chemical hapten exposure. TCRdb reprocessed the RACE reads via MiXCR and lists one record per CDR3 protein. The profile shows more than 75,000 distinct CDR3 sequences, 8.6% of them singletons. Time point of the sample: healthy volunteer bleed at 6 weeks. The template was total RNA from unfractionated whole blood. Sequenced: whole blood. The receptor source for this set is a male donor in good health. Some clones in this sample may be carry-over from other donors' samples.

CDR3 loop: CASSGRASSTDTQYF. In nucleotides, the CDR3 is TGTGCCAGCAGCGGGCGCGCATCTAGCACAGATACGCAGTATTTT. The chain couples TRBV7-6 to TRBJ2-3; D remains ambiguous. The V gene's germline CDR1 is SGHVS and CDR2 FNYEAQ. With 5 bases removed from V and 0 bases from J, the gap between germline ends came to 12 bases. The CDR3 length is 15 residues.

The rearrangement joins TRBV12-5 to TRBJ1-1; D is ambiguous. This CDR3 region has 15 residues. Deletions cut 2 bases from V and 0 bases from J, with 10 bases between. Germline values: CDR1 LGHNT, CDR2 FRNRAP. CDR3 sequence: CASGLYITLNTEAFF. CDR3 bases: TGTGCTAGTGGTTTGTATATAACACTGAACACTGAAGCTTTCTTT.

The sample holds a few counts of this clonotype. The rearrangement joins TRBV5-4 to TRBJ2-1; TRBD1 is a possible D gene (5 bases). Germline V lookup: CDR1 SGHNT, CDR2 YYREEE (reference sequence). The length of the CDR3 is 14 residues. Trimming took off 4 bases at V and 2 bases at J, with 10 bases between the two ends. The DNA of the CDR3 is TGTGCCAGCAGCGCTACAGGACCCTACAATGAGCAGTTCTTC. Its translation is CASSATGPYNEQFF.

In this sample, this clonotype turned up many times. This rearrangement joins TRBV20-1 to TRBJ1-5; 7 positions agree with TRBD1. Germline CDR1 DFQATT, CDR2 SNEGSKA (reference sequence). Unmatched junction bases numbered 11, after V lost 6 bases and J lost 3 bases. The CDR3 is 15 residues long. The chain's CDR3 is CSAYGSGGNNQPQHF. The CDR3, as DNA: TGCAGTGCGTATGGGTCAGGGGGAAACAATCAGCCCCAGCATTTT.

This clonotype was observed a few times. The chain is built from TRBV6-5 and TRBJ1-2, with 10 bases fitting TRBD1. The CDR3 totals 13 residues. Germline assignment: CDR1 MNHEY and CDR2 SVGAGI. Trimming took 9 bases from V and 7 from J; bases not matched to a gene: 8. As DNA, the CDR3 is TGTGCCAGTCGGACAGGGGGAGGAGTTGGCTACACCTTC. Its translation is CASRTGGGVGYTF.

The chain recombines TRBV7-2 with TRBJ2-1, with D possibly being TRBD1 (5 bases). Trimming left V 1 base short and J 1 base short, with 14 bases between. This CDR3 region has 17 residues. Germline V gene lookup returns CDR1 SGHTA and CDR2 FQGNSA. The CDR3 nucleotides read TGTGCCAGCAGCTTAGGGGGTCTAACAGGATCCTACAATGAGCAGTTCTTC. Translated: CASSLGGLTGSYNEQFF.

This sequence joins TRBV7-9 and TRBJ2-1, with TRBD2 matching over 10 bases. Germline CDR1 SEHNR, CDR2 FQNEAQ (reference sequence). V dropped 1 base and J dropped 5; count of bases not matched to a gene: 2. The CDR3 totals 15 residues. The CDR3 DNA reads TGTGCCAGCAGCTTAGAACTAGCGGGGAACAATGAGCAGTTCTTC. Translating it yields CASSLELAGNNEQFF.

A few counts support this clonotype. The chain couples TRBV7-9 to TRBJ1-5; unclear D gene. V shed 7 bases and J shed 2 bases, with 15 bases lying between them. This CDR3 has 15 residues. The germline CDR1 and CDR2 sequences are SEHNR and FQNEAQ (reference sequence). Written as DNA, the CDR3 is TGTGCCAGCAAAGCGAAAGGGCCTGGCAATCAGCCCCAGCATTTT. Its translation: CASKAKGPGNQPQHF.

This clonotype turned up a few times. J is TRBJ2-7 and V is TRBV6-1; D is unresolved. This CDR3 has 13 residues. Germline V gives CDR1 MNHNS, CDR2 SASEGT. V shed 3 bases and J shed 4 bases, with 10 bases lying between them. The CDR3 nucleotides read TGTGCCAGCAGTGATATTGGTCGATACGAGCAGTACTTC. Protein product: CASSDIGRYEQYF.

This clonotype was picked up a small number of times. The J gene is TRBJ2-1, the V gene TRBV29-1; a weak D match, TRBD1 (5 bases). This CDR3 is 11 amino acids long. V shed 4 bases and J shed 5 bases, with 6 bases lying between them. Germline V CDR1 and CDR2: SQVTM, ANQGSEA. The chain's CDR3 is CSVVRDNEQFF. The CDR3 DNA reads as TGCAGCGTTGTCAGGGACAATGAGCAGTTCTTC.